This is a list of T cell receptor beta chains from one sample in a study of cytomegalovirus exposure and HLA in healthy donors. Assay: immunoSEQ multiplex PCR; the TCRdb copy retains only in-frame clones and omits some. The sample records some 110,000 clones, 70% to 80% being singletons. The specimen sequenced was PBMCs. The receptors were gathered from a woman aged 18-29 years in good health and CMV-seropositive. CDR3s leave out the opening cysteine and the closing phenylalanine or tryptophan.

V gene	CDR3 length	CDR3 protein
TRBV10-3	13	AISGRQGVGEKLF
TRBV6-5	12	ASSYGGSGNTIY
TRBV9	12	ASSVRLAYNEQF
TRBV9	11	ASGAGPYNEQF
TRBV5-4	10	ASSSGSYGYT
TRBV14	13	ASSRVLGAGNTIY
TRBV5-1	11	ASRHGTAYEQY
TRBV5-4	11	ASSLGHRYEQY
TRBV2	12	ASSDDRGQETQY
TRBV30	13	AWRNSGRSSYEQY
TRBV7-9	13	ASSLKGAGNQPQH
TRBV7-3	14	ASSPTPGLAFYEQY
TRBV4-1	13	ASSQGNREYYGYT
TRBV28	10	ASGTGNTEAF
TRBV11-2	11	ASSLEPGIRGY
TRBV28	12	ASNVAGITDTQY
TRBV2	11	ASSAGSEGEQF
TRBV4-1	11	ASSHATVIEQY
TRBV10-3	11	AISEFTGYEQY
TRBV5-1	14	ASSLTGGQGREKLF
TRBV6-5	10	ASRTGSEKLF
TRBV30	9	AWKDTGGQH
TRBV5-1	16	ASSRSLAGGPDTGELF
TRBV9	12	ASSVSGNTYEQY
TRBV12-5	14	ASGQGLTLSYNEQF
TRBV28	11	ASGGENTDTQY
TRBV6-4	13	ASSYSATSGSTQY
TRBV14	15	ASSSRPGQGPKNIQY
TRBV19	12	ASSIRPGGGAQH
TRBV2	15	ASKEGLSSSYNSPLH
TRBV19	12	ASQDSSGANVLT
TRBV6-6	11	ASSYRDKEKQF
TRBV5-1	16	ASSLGLSGISVQETQY
TRBV6-5	9	ASRREFEQY
TRBV5-1	10	ASSPRRETQY
TRBV18	12	ASSPPQGGTEAF
TRBV27	11	ASSPGFSYEQY
TRBV18	13	ASSPNSGRGNEQF
TRBV19	11	ASSQGSGTEAF
TRBV6-5	9	ASSFGDTQY